The 31 T cell receptor beta chains reported below all come from one sample, sequenced in a study of T cells in Graves' hyperthyroidism and ophthalmopathy. Amplification of TCR beta CDR3 regions was performed using RNA transcripts as template. TCR CDR3 regions were first amplified by RT-PCR with HTBI primers. TCRdb reprocessed the multiplex PCR reads with MiXCR, giving one entry per CDR3 protein. The sample gives about 300,000 distinct CDR3 sequences, 15% to 20% of which show up once; under 45% is in the top ten. Specimen: blood. Every receptor here comes from a man in his fifties with Graves' ophthalmopathy.

This clonotype was counted many times. The rearrangement uses TRBV11-2 and TRBJ1-2; D may be TRBD1 (5 bases). The CDR3 is 15 residues long. CDR1 is SGHAT and CDR2 is FQNNGV in the germline V gene. With 0 bases removed from V and 4 bases from J, the gap between germline ends came to 12 bases. CDR3 in DNA: TGTGCCAGCAGCTTAGAGTGGGGCCCGCTCTATGGCTACACCTTC. Amino acids: CASSLEWGPLYGYTF.

The J gene is TRBJ1-6, the V gene TRBV5-1; unclear D gene. Germline-derived CDR1 and CDR2 are SGHRS and YFSETQ. Trimming pared 4 bases from V and 8 bases from J, leaving 10 bases between. This CDR3 has 13 amino acids. The CDR3 bases are TGCGCCAGCAGCATCGAGGCCGATTCACCCCTCCACTTT. Protein product: CASSIEADSPLHF.

Turning to this clonotype: Just one base apart from a much larger clone, this may be a read error. V usage is TRBV5-1 and J usage is TRBJ2-1; the D is unclear. This CDR3 region has 14 residues. The V gene's germline CDR1 is SGHRS and CDR2 YFSETQ. The CDR3 loop reads CAGSLAQSYNEQFF. The CDR3 coding sequence is TGCGCCGGCAGCTTGGCCCAGAGTTACAATGAGCAGTTCTTC. Based on the CDR3 plus reference TRBV5-1 and TRBJ2-1, the full variable domain is KAGVTQTPRYLIKTRGQQVTLSCSPISGHRSVSWYQQTPGQGLQFLFEYFSETQRNKGNFPGRFSGRQFSNSRSEMNVSTLELGDSALYLCAGSLAQSYNEQFFGPGTRLTVL.

The genes are TRBV20-1 and TRBJ1-5; 7 bases align to TRBD1. After removal of 0 bases from V and 6 bases from J, the junction contained 5 bases not matched to a gene. This CDR3 has 14 residues. Looked up from germline, CDR1 is DFQATT and CDR2 is SNEGSKA (reference sequence). Written as DNA, the CDR3 is TGCAGTGCTAGAGATAGAGGGGGCAGTCAGCCCCAGCATTTT. Encoded protein: CSARDRGGSQPQHF.

This clonotype was counted ten times or more. The chain employs TRBV13 and TRBJ2-3; TRBD2 matches at 8 bases. This CDR3 spans 14 amino acids. With 10 bases clipped from V and 4 bases from J, the junction kept 10 bases outside the gene matches. Germline V lookup: CDR1 PRHDT, CDR2 FYEKMQ (reference sequence). As DNA, the CDR3 is TGTGCCACCGGTCGCGGGAGGCTGGCAGATACGCAGTATTTT. Residues: CATGRGRLADTQYF.

The chain uses TRBV20-1 and TRBJ2-5, with no clear D. CDR3 length: 13 residues. Germline CDR1 and CDR2: DFQATT and SNEGSKA (reference sequence). V was shortened by 7 bases and J by 2 bases, with 14 bases between the two germline ends. Here the CDR3 DNA reads TGCAGTGTTTCACCGGGTCGTCAAGAGACCCAGTACTTC. It encodes CSVSPGRQETQYF.

This clonotype was counted many times. The chain is built from TRBV30 and TRBJ1-1; D remains unclear. V was cut by 2 bases and J by 1 base, with 8 bases left in between. The CDR3 is made up of 13 amino acids. CDR1 is GTSNPN and CDR2 is SVGIG in the germline V gene (reference sequence). In DNA form, the CDR3 reads TGTGCCTGGAGTTTTGTGGGGAACACTGAAGCTTTCTTT. As protein: CAWSFVGNTEAFF.

This clonotype was seen ten or more times. The J gene is TRBJ1-1, the V gene TRBV6-1; D remains ambiguous. The ends were cut back, 7 bases at V and 1 base at J, with 10 bases in the middle. CDR1 and CDR2 (germline): MNHNS, SASEGT. This CDR3 contains 13 residues. CDR3 sequence reads: CASTGLGNTEAFF. Here the CDR3 DNA reads TGTGCCAGCACTGGTTTGGGGAACACTGAAGCTTTCTTT.

This chain links TRBV6-2 or TRBV6-3 with TRBJ1-3; D is unclear. V shed 6 bases and J shed 4 bases, with 7 bases lying between them. This CDR3 has 12 residues. CDR1 is MNHEY, CDR2 SVGEGT, per germline. The CDR3 DNA reads TGTGCCAGCAGGGACCTAGGAAACACCATATATTTT. This sequence encodes CASRDLGNTIYF.

This clonotype has more than one count but fewer than ten. V usage is TRBV16 and J usage is TRBJ2-7; 9 nucleotides agree with TRBD1. Germline CDR1 is KGHSY and CDR2 is FQNENV. This CDR3 is built from 13 residues. The V gene end was trimmed by 3 bases and the J gene end by 4 bases; junction bases not matched to a gene: 1. The CDR3 sequence is CASSQGTGYEQYF. The CDR3 nucleotides are TGTGCCAGCAGCCAGGGGACAGGGTACGAGCAGTACTTC. Drawing the rest from reference TRBV16 and TRBJ2-7, the complete variable domain is GEEVAQTPKHLVRGEGQKAKLYCAPIKGHSYVFWYQQVLKNEFKFLISFQNENVFDETGMPKERFSAKCLPNSPCSLEIQATKLEDSAVYFCASSQGTGYEQYFGPGTRLTVT.

V and J are TRBV27 and TRBJ1-6; D not resolved. Germline lookup yields CDR1 MNHEY and CDR2 SMNVEV (reference sequence). V shed 6 bases and J shed 11 bases, with 11 bases lying between them. This CDR3 spans 12 amino acids. CDR3 region: CASSPGNPPLHF. CDR3 sequence (DNA): TGTGCCAGCAGCCCAGGCAATCCACCCCTCCACTTT.

V is TRBV5-1 and J is TRBJ2-7; D may correspond to TRBD1 or TRBD2 (5 bases each). The V gene lost 3 bases and the J gene lost 2 bases, with 9 bases spanning the gap. Germline CDR1 is SGHRS and CDR2 is YFSETQ. CDR3 length equals 13 residues. The CDR3 protein is CASSWETAYEQYF. DNA for the CDR3: TGCGCCAGCAGCTGGGAGACAGCCTACGAGCAGTACTTC.

The chain employs TRBV28 and TRBJ2-7; the match to TRBD2 covers 9 bases. Unmatched junction bases numbered 6, after V lost 0 bases and J lost 6 bases. The CDR3 length is 15 residues. Germline V gene sequence: CDR1 MDHEN, CDR2 SYDVKM. This CDR3 reads CASSLWDSGSPEQYF. CDR3 nucleotide sequence: TGTGCCAGCAGTTTATGGGATAGCGGGAGCCCCGAGCAGTACTTC. Supplemented by reference TRBV28 and TRBJ2-7, the full variable domain reads DVKVTQSSRYLVKRTGEKVFLECVQDMDHENMFWYRQDPGLGLRLIYFSYDVKMKEKGDIPEGYSVSREKKERFSLILESASTNQTSMYLCASSLWDSGSPEQYFGPGTRLTVT.

In this sample, this clonotype turned up a few times. CDR3 DNA: TGTGCCAGCAGCTTGGCTGCGGGTGAGCAGTTCTTC. Protein sequence: CASSLAAGEQFF. V gene TRBV5-6 combines with J gene TRBJ2-1; D might be TRBD2 (5 bases). Per germline, CDR1 SGHDT and CDR2 YYEEEE. This CDR3 has 12 residues. The V end lost 0 bases, the J end lost 9 bases, and 7 bases lay between the germline ends.

This clonotype was detected only a few times. The chain uses TRBV20-1 and TRBJ1-2, with TRBD1 matching 7 bases. Losses at the gene ends were 6 bases for V and 6 bases for J; bases not matched to a gene: 10. The V gene's germline CDR1 is DFQATT and CDR2 SNEGSKA (reference sequence). CDR3 length: 13 amino acids. The CDR3 sequence: CSANRQGEDGYTF. The CDR3 DNA sequence: TGCAGTGCAAACCGACAGGGCGAGGATGGCTACACCTTC.

Turning to this clonotype: This could be a read error, since a much larger clone is one nucleotide away. The chain links TRBV28 to TRBJ2-5, with 10 bases aligning to TRBD1. This CDR3 comprises 16 residues. Per germline, CDR1 MDHEN and CDR2 SYDVKM. CDR3 loop: CTSSSPGTGDVETQYF. DNA of the CDR3: TGTACCAGCAGTTCTCCCGGGACAGGGGATGTAGAGACCCAGTACTTC. Looking up the rest from reference TRBV28 and TRBJ2-5 gives the full variable domain: DVKVTQSSRYLVKRTGEKVFLECVQDMDHENMFWYRQDPGLGLRLIYFSYDVKMKEKGDIPEGYSVSREKKERFSLILESASTNQTSMYLCTSSSPGTGDVETQYFGPGTRLLVL.

This chain joins TRBV29-1 and TRBJ1-2; D is unresolved. Trimming left V 3 bases short and J 5 bases short, with 7 bases between. Germline CDR1 is SQVTM and CDR2 is ANQGSEA. The CDR3 runs 11 residues. The CDR3 loop is CSVEAEYGYTF. Here the CDR3 DNA reads TGCAGCGTTGAGGCCGAGTATGGCTACACCTTC.

The CDR3 protein is CARHRGGDEQYF. The CDR3 DNA is TGTGCCAGACACAGGGGAGGTGACGAGCAGTACTTC. The chain recombines TRBV10-3 with TRBJ2-7; tentatively, D is TRBD1 (7 bases). CDR1 ENHRY and CDR2 SYGVKD come from the germline V gene. The CDR3 covers 12 residues. The ends were cut back, 10 bases at V and 5 bases at J, with 15 bases in the middle.

The rearrangement links TRBV18 to TRBJ1-4; no definite D call. CDR3 length: 15 amino acids. Trimming removed 1 base at V and 8 bases at J, with 14 bases between. Per the germline V gene, CDR1 is KGHSH and CDR2 is LQKENI. CDR3 sequence: CASSPLSKPAEKLFF. In DNA form, the CDR3 reads TGTGCCAGCTCACCACTATCCAAGCCAGCAGAAAAACTGTTTTTT.

The chain combines TRBV12-3 or TRBV12-4 with TRBJ1-5, with D perhaps matching TRBD1 (5 bases). There are 15 residues in the CDR3. Trimming shortened V by 1 base and J by 6 bases, and 13 bases separated the two germline ends. The CDR3 DNA reads TGTGCCAGCAGTTTAGAGGGGAGCGGGGGTCAGCCCCAGCATTTT. Translation: CASSLEGSGGQPQHF.

The chain uses TRBV9 and TRBJ2-2; D is perhaps TRBD2 (7 bases). The V end was cut by 7 bases, the J end by 1 base, with 17 bases between. This CDR3 has 16 residues. The germline gives CDR1 SGDLS, CDR2 YYNGEE. The CDR3 region has the DNA TGTGCCAGCGGGGGCGGGACGGGGGGGAACACCGGGGAGCTGTTTTTT. Translated, it gives CASGGGTGGNTGELFF.

As for this clonotype: A single base separates this from a much larger clone, so it may be a read error. The V call is TRBV6-1, the J call TRBJ1-1; D is possibly TRBD1 (6 bases). The CDR3 consists of 13 residues. V lost 3 bases and J 1 base, leaving 6 bases between the germline ends. Germline V gives CDR1 MNHNS, CDR2 SASEGT. CDR3 sequence: CASSDRGNTEAFF. The CDR3 coding sequence is TGTGCCAGCAGTGACAGGGGGAACACTGAAGCTTTCTTT.

This clonotype was seen a handful of times. V usage is TRBV10-2 and J usage is TRBJ2-7; 8 positions match TRBD1. V dropped 6 bases and J dropped 6; count of bases not matched to a gene: 7. The CDR3 covers 13 residues. Germline V CDR1 and CDR2: WSHSY, SAAADI. This CDR3 is CASSELTGVEQYF. CDR3 nucleotides: TGCGCCAGCAGCGAATTGACAGGGGTCGAGCAGTACTTC.

In its sample, this clonotype was seen many times. V gene TRBV11-2 combines with J gene TRBJ2-7; tentative D call: TRBD2 (7 bases). The ends were cut back, 5 bases at V and 5 bases at J, with 13 bases in the middle. The CDR3 is 13 amino acids. The V gene's germline CDR1 is SGHAT and CDR2 FQNNGV. The CDR3 region has the DNA TGTGCCAGCAGCCCTTTGGGGGGGCACGAGCAGTACTTC. It specifies CASSPLGGHEQYF.

At least ten counts were recorded for this clonotype. The chain combines TRBV11-2 with TRBJ2-2; the match to TRBD2 covers 13 bases. Germline V gene sequence: CDR1 SGHAT, CDR2 FQNNGV. The V gene end was trimmed by 5 bases and the J gene end by 7 bases; junction bases not matched to a gene: 10. CDR3 length: 17 amino acids. In DNA, the CDR3 is TGTGCCAGCAGCCTTCGGACTAGCGGGAGACCCCACGGGGAGCTGTTTTTT. Protein sequence: CASSLRTSGRPHGELFF.

The sample holds a few counts of this clonotype. The chain links TRBV24-1 to TRBJ2-7; 8 bases are shared with TRBD1. CDR1 KGHDR and CDR2 SFDVKD come from the germline V gene. V gave up 7 bases and J gave up 7 bases; unmatched junction bases: 5. This CDR3 comprises 12 residues. CDR3 amino acids: CATSKTGVEQYF. The CDR3 DNA reads TGTGCCACCAGCAAGACAGGGGTGGAGCAGTACTTC.

This clonotype was recorded many times. The chain couples TRBV5-1 to TRBJ2-7; no clear D gene. V gave up 4 bases and J gave up 5 bases, with 10 bases separating them. CDR3 length equals 12 residues. Looked up from germline, CDR1 is SGHRS and CDR2 is YFSETQ. The CDR3 is CASSPGLDEQYF. As DNA, the CDR3 is TGCGCCAGCAGCCCGGGCCTCGACGAGCAGTACTTC. Full variable domain (remainder filled in from reference TRBV5-1 and TRBJ2-7): KAGVTQTPRYLIKTRGQQVTLSCSPISGHRSVSWYQQTPGQGLQFLFEYFSETQRNKGNFPGRFSGRQFSNSRSEMNVSTLELGDSALYLCASSPGLDEQYFGPGTRLTVT.

The V call is TRBV10-3, the J call TRBJ2-1; 8 positions match TRBD2. From germline, CDR1 is ENHRY and CDR2 SYGVKD. The J segment lost 5 bases and the V segment lost 5 bases, leaving 11 bases of the junction unmatched. The CDR3 length is 16 residues. In DNA form, the CDR3 reads TGTGCCATCAGTACCCTCAGAGCGGGAGTCGACAATGAGCAGTTCTTC. This gives the protein CAISTLRAGVDNEQFF.

The table lists this clonotype with a few counts. The V and J genes are TRBV14 and TRBJ2-5, with TRBD2 matching over 9 bases. The CDR3 has 15 amino acids. The trim removed 4 bases at V and 2 bases at J, leaving 5 bases unmatched. CDR1 is SGHDN, CDR2 FVKESK, per germline. The CDR3 spells CASSLRSGGQETQYF. The CDR3 DNA sequence: TGTGCCAGCAGCCTAAGGAGCGGGGGGCAAGAGACCCAGTACTTC. Full variable domain (outside the CDR3, taken from reference TRBV14 and TRBJ2-5): EAGVTQFPSHSVIEKGQTVTLRCDPISGHDNLYWYRRVMGKEIKFLLHFVKESKQDESGMPNNRFLAERTGGTYSTLKVQPAELEDSGVYFCASSLRSGGQETQYFGPGTRLLVL.

The rearrangement uses TRBV7-8 and TRBJ2-7; perhaps TRBD2 as D (5 bases). This CDR3 region has 15 residues. The germline V gene has CDR1 SGHVS and CDR2 FQNEAQ. Trimming removed 8 bases from V and 3 bases from J, with 20 bases in between. CDR3: CASVALTVGVYEQYF. The CDR3 DNA is TGTGCCAGCGTGGCCCTGACGGTGGGAGTCTACGAGCAGTACTTC.

The rearrangement links TRBV24-1 to TRBJ2-2; 9 bases agree with TRBD1. V gave up 2 bases and J gave up 4 bases; unmatched junction bases: 4. The CDR3 extends over 16 amino acids. Germline assignment: CDR1 KGHDR and CDR2 SFDVKD. The CDR3 sequence: CATSDYGTGRTGELFF. For the CDR3, the DNA is TGTGCCACCAGTGATTATGGGACAGGGCGCACCGGGGAGCTGTTTTTT.